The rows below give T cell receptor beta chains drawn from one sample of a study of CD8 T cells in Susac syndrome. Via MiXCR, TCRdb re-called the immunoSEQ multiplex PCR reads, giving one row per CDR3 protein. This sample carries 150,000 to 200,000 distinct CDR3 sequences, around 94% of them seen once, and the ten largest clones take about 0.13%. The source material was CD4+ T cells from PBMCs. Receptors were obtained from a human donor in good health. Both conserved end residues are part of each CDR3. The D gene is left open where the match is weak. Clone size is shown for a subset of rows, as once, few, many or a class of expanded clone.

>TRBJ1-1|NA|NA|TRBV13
CASSHLGGATEAFF
TGTGCCAGCAGCCACTTAGGAGGTGCCACTGAAGCTTTCTTT
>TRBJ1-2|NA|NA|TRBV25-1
CASSGTEGTYTF
TGTGCCAGCAGTGGGACAGAGGGAACCTACACCTTC
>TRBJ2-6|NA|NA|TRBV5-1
CASRRTSSGANVLTF
TGCGCCAGCAGACGAACTAGCTCTGGGGCCAACGTCCTGACTTTC
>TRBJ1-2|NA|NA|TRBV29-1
CSVEIGYGYTF
TGCAGCGTTGAAATTGGATATGGCTACACCTTC
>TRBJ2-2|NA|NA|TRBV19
CASRPRDLNTGELFF
TGTGCCAGTAGGCCCCGGGACCTGAACACCGGGGAGCTGTTTTTT
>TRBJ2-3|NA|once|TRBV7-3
CASSPGTGTDTQYF
TGTGCCAGCAGCCCCGGGACTGGCACAGATACGCAGTATTTT
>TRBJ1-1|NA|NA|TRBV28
CASSGPTEAFF
TGTGCCAGCAGTGGACCTACTGAAGCTTTCTTT
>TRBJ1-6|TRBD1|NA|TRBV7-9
CASSLSGTGNNSPLHF
TGTGCCAGCAGCTTATCGGGGACAGGGAATAATTCACCCCTCCACTTT
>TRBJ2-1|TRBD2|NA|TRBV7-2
CASSPGTSGPYYNEQFF
TGTGCCAGCAGCCCGGGGACTAGCGGTCCCTACTACAATGAGCAGTTCTTC
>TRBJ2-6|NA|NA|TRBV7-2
CASSYQGPKSGANVLTF
TGTGCCAGCAGTTACCAGGGTCCTAAATCTGGGGCCAACGTCCTGACTTTC
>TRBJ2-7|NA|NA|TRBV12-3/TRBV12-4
CASSITGSPYEQYF
TGTGCCAGCAGCATTACCGGGTCCCCCTACGAGCAGTACTTC
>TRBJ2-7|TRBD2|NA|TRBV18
CASSPPVLAGESYEQYF
TGTGCCAGCTCACCACCGGTATTAGCGGGGGAATCCTACGAGCAGTACTTC
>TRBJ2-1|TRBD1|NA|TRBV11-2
CASRRETGGYEQFF
TGTGCCAGCAGACGAGAAACAGGGGGCTACGAGCAGTTCTTC
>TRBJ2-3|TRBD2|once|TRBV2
CAIVAGEVKTDTQYF
TGTGCCATCGTAGCGGGGGAAGTAAAAACAGATACGCAGTATTTT